This entry describes one T cell receptor (beta chain). The V end was cut by 6 bases, the J end by 7 bases, with 10 bases between. This CDR3 region has 12 residues. CDR1 MNHNY and CDR2 SVGAGI come from the germline V gene (reference sequence). The data were taken from a study of control samples from healthy donors and cancer patients. The assay was immunoSEQ multiplex PCR, and TCRdb's table has in-frame clones only and misses some. The sample lists 98,000 or so clones; 79% were seen once. This sequence joins TRBV6-6 and TRBJ2-1; D gene ambiguous. The clonotype comes from a woman younger than 45 in good health. The sequenced sample was blood. CDR3 amino acids: CASSFLGNEQFF. The CDR3 DNA follows: TGTGCCAGCAGCTTCCTTGGGAATGAGCAGTTCTTC.